The 8 T cell receptor beta chains given below trace back to one sample, sequenced in a study of cytomegalovirus exposure and HLA in healthy donors. The PCR made use of 60 Vbeta and 13 Jbeta primers. This table comes from immunoSEQ multiplex PCR, and its TCRdb copy is limited to in-frame clones, with some not included. Altogether about 150,000 clones are present, approximately 87% being singletons, with the ten largest covering approximately 4.7%. Material: PBMCs. These receptors were collected from a woman in her 30s in good health and CMV-seronegative.

The chain couples TRBV19 to TRBJ2-7; 10 nucleotides match TRBD1. The CDR3 consists of 15 residues. Trimming took 2 bases from V and 3 from J; bases not matched to a gene: 4. CDR1 is LNHDA, CDR2 SQIVND, per germline (reference sequence). CDR3 in amino acids: CASSIYGQGGYEQYF. As DNA, the CDR3 is TGTGCCAGTAGTATATACGGACAGGGGGGCTACGAGCAGTACTTC.

CDR3 amino acids: CASKRETDEKLFF. CDR3 bases: TGTGCCTCCAAAAGGGAGACCGATGAAAAACTGTTTTTT. The chain has TRBV28 and TRBJ1-4; D is unresolved. Per the germline V gene, CDR1 is MDHEN and CDR2 is SYDVKM. This CDR3 is 13 amino acids long. Trimming shortened V by 11 bases and J by 6 bases, and 16 bases separated the two germline ends.

The V call is TRBV6-1, the J call TRBJ1-3, with a tentative D call TRBD1 (5 bases). The germline V gene encodes CDR1 MNHNS and CDR2 SASEGT. This CDR3 has 17 residues. The ends were cut back, 0 bases at V and 2 bases at J, with 14 bases in the middle. As DNA, the CDR3 is TGTGCCAGCAGTGAAGCTTTTCGGGGGGAGGCTGGAAACACCATATATTTT. It translates to CASSEAFRGEAGNTIYF.

The chain carries TRBV2 and TRBJ1-2; 7 nucleotides agree with TRBD1. Germline V gene sequence: CDR1 SNHLY, CDR2 FYNNEI. The CDR3 totals 15 residues. With V trimmed by 6 bases and J by 3 bases, 10 bases remained unmatched. As DNA, the CDR3 is TGTGCCAGCAGGGGAGACAGGGCAGCCGACTATGGCTACACCTTC. This gives the protein CASRGDRAADYGYTF.

The gene calls are TRBV7-8 and TRBJ2-5; the D gene is possibly TRBD2 (5 bases). V was cut by 0 bases and J by 5 bases, with 13 bases left in between. The germline V gene has CDR1 SGHVS and CDR2 FQNEAQ. This CDR3 has 15 residues. For the CDR3, the DNA is TGTGCCAGCAGCTTAGCCCGGGGTTTAGGGGAGACCCAGTACTTC. Encoded protein: CASSLARGLGETQYF.

This clone has only one observation. The CDR3 spells CASSLRQGAIINSNQPQHF. CDR3 in DNA: TGTGCCAGCAGTCTTCGACAGGGGGCGATAATCAATAGCAATCAGCCCCAGCATTTT. The J gene is TRBJ1-5, the V gene TRBV28; 10 positions match TRBD1. CDR1 is MDHEN and CDR2 is SYDVKM in the germline V gene. CDR3 size: 19 residues. V lost 5 bases to trimming and J lost 0 bases; unmatched junction nucleotides: 13.

The chain links TRBV28 to TRBJ2-3; 11 bases map to TRBD2. The CDR3 length is 15 residues. Per the germline V gene, CDR1 is MDHEN and CDR2 is SYDVKM. V gave up 7 bases and J gave up 2 bases; unmatched junction bases: 5. The CDR3: CASNIAGGYTDTQYF. The CDR3, as DNA: TGTGCCAGCAACATAGCGGGAGGGTACACAGATACGCAGTATTTT.

V is TRBV5-5 and J is TRBJ1-2; D remains unclear. Trimming left V 4 bases short and J 8 bases short, with 12 bases between. In germline, CDR1 is SGHKS, CDR2 YYEKEE (reference sequence). The length of the CDR3 is 12 residues. The DNA of the CDR3 is TGTGCCAGCAGCCACCCTGGCGGGGGCTACACCTTC. This translates into CASSHPGGGYTF.